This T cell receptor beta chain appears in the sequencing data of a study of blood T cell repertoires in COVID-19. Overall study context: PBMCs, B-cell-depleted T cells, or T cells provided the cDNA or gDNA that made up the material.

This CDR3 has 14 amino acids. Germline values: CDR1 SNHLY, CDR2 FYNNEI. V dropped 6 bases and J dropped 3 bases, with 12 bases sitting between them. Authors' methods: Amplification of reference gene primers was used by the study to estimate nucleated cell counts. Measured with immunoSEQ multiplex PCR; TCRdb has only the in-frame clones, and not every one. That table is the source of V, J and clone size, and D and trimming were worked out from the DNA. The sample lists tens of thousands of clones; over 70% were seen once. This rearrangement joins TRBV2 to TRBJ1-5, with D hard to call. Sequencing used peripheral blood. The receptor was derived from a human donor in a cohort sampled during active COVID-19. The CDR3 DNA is TGTGCCAGCAGACTTCGGGATCCCAATCAGCCCCAGCATTTT. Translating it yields CASRLRDPNQPQHF.